The present T cell receptor beta chain was sequenced within a study of cytomegalovirus exposure and HLA in healthy donors (dated by TCRdb to the late 2010s). Notes on the research overall: In an earlier analysis of some 550 of the donors, 250 to 350 Gb of sequence data and 90 million to 120 million unique TCR beta sequences from approximately 180 million T cells were reported. Roughly 320 gigabases of sequencing data and roughly 80 million unique TCR sequences made up an early release that covered 640 HLA-typed donors. Among the roughly 390 genotyped donors, about 85% belonged to the genetic ancestry cluster associated with self-reported Caucasian donors. The study aimed to test whether cataloging public T cell receptors could reveal signatures of past pathogen exposure. The study used immunosequencing to profile the T cell repertoires of approximately 690 subjects and linked those repertoires to cytomegalovirus serostatus. Besides the first cohort of 666 subjects, a separate validation cohort made up of 120 different subjects was used. To predict cytomegalovirus infection status, the study brought together high-throughput TCR immunosequencing, statistical association of individual TCRs with disease status, and machine learning. In a later analysis, previously published TCR beta repertoires from hundreds of donors were re-analyzed and high-resolution HLA genotyping was added so that TCR occurrence patterns could be studied. Rather than using new phenotypic data, the later analysis identified candidate immune exposures from TCR beta sequences and from how often those sequences occurred across donors. An earlier analysis of some 500 of the donors used high-throughput TCR beta sequencing to judge whether each TCR beta V gene segment behaved as functional or pseudogenic. Donor age, sex, ethnicity and CMV serostatus were collected together with the repertoire data. A later genetic analysis took genome-wide SNP genotypes for about 55% of the roughly 670 donors and used that subset as a discovery cohort. Every repertoire in the discovery cohort had been generated on one and the same sequencing platform. HLA typing included class I and class II loci at four-digit resolution. Typing coverage differed by locus: A, B, C, DRB1 and DQB1 were typed in about 620-640 donors, DQA1 in 500 to 550, DPA1 in approximately 610, and DPB1 in just under 490. Five DR-DQ haplotypes were treated as single units for association and clustering because of strong linkage in the cohort. Across under 500 genotyped donors of the cohort, an average of about 240,000 unique TCR beta nucleotide sequences per donor were sequenced, and roughly 18% of those sequences were non-productive.

Results the study describes overall, beyond this receptor: Cytomegalovirus status was reported to be diagnosed by the classifier with high specificity and sensitivity in both the original and validation cohorts. In the study, approximately 160 TCR beta chains were listed as associated with cytomegalovirus. In an earlier analysis of 587 of the donors, most TCR beta V segments appeared in productive rearrangements about 87% or about 30% of the time, broadly matching IMGT annotations. The authors suggested that the approach could potentially be generalized to other disease states and immunological phenotypes. A later genetic analysis reported fewer N-insertions in productive TCRs among donors in an Asian-associated ancestry cluster than the roughly 690-donor mean. The earlier analysis of approximately 540 of the donors excluded approximately 17 rarely observed V segments, including chromosome 9 orphons, because counts were too low. The sequencing pipeline was judged likely to have produced a cluster of highly shared sequence variants as a technical artifact. HLA typing was unavailable for some donors at each locus, so association tests used only the typed subset. Correlated functional status among segregating V segments might reflect linkage disequilibrium, but an unknown experimental factor could not be ruled out. When HLA alleles, especially DR and DQ, strongly co-occurred, TCR associations were difficult to assign to individual alleles. A later genetic analysis associated a missense DCLRE1C variant with V-gene and J-gene trimming of TCR beta chains, and an independent cohort replicated the association. CMV serostatus was the only immune exposure information available for the cohort. The cohort was sequenced for TCR beta chains only, and without alpha or paired-chain data the features that could be detected were limited. A later analysis reported that several top co-occurrence clusters appeared linked to parvovirus B19, influenza, CMV and Epstein-Barr virus. Roughly uniform sequencing depth across donors was assumed in presence/absence analyses, although this assumption may not hold. A further reported finding was that TCR beta sequences accurately predicted the HLA-A and HLA-B alleles for most subjects in the first cohort. Most TCR sequences were observed very rarely across donors, whereas some public TCRs were present in many individuals. Specific HLA alleles were associated with around 18,000 TCR beta sequences at a false discovery rate of 0.05 in a later analysis. In a later analysis, most CMV-associated TCR beta chains were found to appear HLA-restricted, with HLA associations seemingly driven largely by CMV exposure. In vitro tests confirmed that a few of the cytomegalovirus-associated TCR beta chains recognize cytomegalovirus antigens. In a later analysis, the rate of TCR association differed among HLA loci, with DRB1 alleles having the most associated TCRs and HLA-C alleles having the fewest. In a later analysis, HLA-associated TCR beta chains showed more clonal expansion and lower generation probabilities than non-associated chains that were equally common.

Details on this clone: No cognate antigen has been identified for it. Base quality data are lacking; no much larger clone is found one base away.

The cohort was made up of 500 to 800 healthy bone marrow donors. At the time of sampling, all cohort members were nominally healthy, though unrecorded immune exposures were likely present. The donor was CMV seronegative and belonged to the group of over 300 seronegative cohort members. A peripheral blood sample was provided by each donor, and peripheral blood mononuclear cells were used for TCR beta sequencing. The Qiagen DNeasy Blood Extraction Kit was used to extract genomic DNA from the blood cell samples. Libraries were constructed by the immunoSEQ multiplex PCR assay. A mixture of 60 forward primers for TCR Vbeta segments and 13 reverse primers for TCR Jbeta segments was used in the multiplex PCR. The CDR3 region of rearranged TCR beta genes was amplified from genomic DNA by a multiplex PCR assay. On the Illumina HiSeq System, the amplified TCR beta libraries were sequenced as 87-base-pair reads. Per the authors' processing: A later analysis counted around 72 million unique TCR beta chains across the 650 to 700 repertoires, and roughly 9.9 million of these chains were shared by at least two donors. Raw reads were error-corrected and collapsed into unique sequences by a nearest-neighbor algorithm in which closely related sequences were merged to remove PCR and sequencing errors. To assign V, D and J gene segments, CDR3 sequences were aligned to IMGT reference sequences. For a sequence to be retained, a match of at least six nucleotides to both a V gene segment and a J gene segment was required. A rearrangement counted as productive if the CDR3 had no stop codons and remained in frame with V and J, and every other rearrangement counted as non-productive. Following IMGT convention, CDR3 was defined as the stretch from the second conserved V-encoded cysteine to the conserved J-encoded phenylalanine. Sequences without an unambiguous match to a single V gene segment were excluded from the earlier analysis of approximately 600 of the donors. An earlier analysis of approximately 590 of the donors called V segments functional above 56.7% productive rearrangements and segregating when the between-donor standard deviation exceeded 5%. A statistical classification framework was built to diagnose cytomegalovirus status from the catalog of TCR beta chain sequences. In a later analysis, TCR nucleotide sequences were compared against IMGT/GENE-DB human TR gene sequences so that V and J genes could be assigned. The TCRdist pipeline was used in a later analysis to assign CDR3 sequences and most-parsimonious VDJ recombination scenarios. In a later analysis, each TCR beta chain was defined by its CDR3 amino acid sequence together with its V-gene family, and reads without a unique V-gene family were excluded. A later analysis removed 592 highly shared, low-generation-probability nucleotide sequences to deal with suspected cross-contamination and a sequencing artifact. In a later analysis, a clonal expansion index was calculated for each public chain from normalized within-repertoire ranks of inferred template counts. Generation probabilities in a later analysis came from a VDJ recombination model fitted to out-of-frame rearrangements, and those results were checked against IGoR. In a later analysis, hypergeometric tests were used to score TCR-TCR, TCR-HLA and TCR-CMV co-occurrence, with a repertoire-size bias correction applied to TCR pairs. False discovery rates were estimated in a later analysis by permuting HLA or CMV assignments 20 times. In a later analysis, co-occurring TCRs were grouped using DBSCAN, with TCRdist sequence similarity added in when clustering inside HLA-allele-positive subsets. Repertoires with fewer than 30,000 or more than 120,000 public chains were left out of co-occurrence clustering, as were about 5 repertoires with anomalous nucleotide sharing. Held by TCRdb, this immuneACCESS table contains in-frame sequences only and omits some clones. Under half of the omission traces to an unresolved V gene where checked; the cause of the rest is unknown. The V and J calls and clone size were taken over from that table, and D and trimming were inferred from the DNA. Counted in this sample were around 150,000 clones; over 60% of them appeared once. 4.5% to 6% of the sample rests with the top ten.

The TCR originated in a woman between 50 and 59 years old in good health and CMV-seronegative. Input material: PBMCs.

The CDR3 region: CASSLATSGGFYEQYF. The bases read TGTGCCAGCAGCTTAGCTACTAGCGGGGGCTTCTACGAGCAGTACTTC. The sequence joins TRBV7-2 to TRBJ2-7; TRBD2 matches 11 bases in the middle. The CDR3 starts with the cysteine, ends with the phenylalanine, and has 16 residues. Only the CDR3 DNA stays, 48 bases, in frame from base 1. Trimming takes 0 bases off V and 3 bases off J; junction bases not matched to a gene: 4. The germline V gene sets CDR1 to SGHTA and CDR2 to FQGNSA.